Given below is one T cell receptor (beta chain) in context. As originally analysed: Reference gene primer amplification yielded estimated nucleated cell counts. Profiled with immunoSEQ multiplex PCR; TCRdb holds only in-frame clones, not every one. Clone size and the V and J calls come from that table; the DNA yielded D and trimming. The sample consists of about 250,000 clones, approximately 85% of them appearing once. The V gene's germline CDR1 is SGHDN and CDR2 FVKESK. This CDR3 is 13 amino acids long. V trimming: 2 bases; J trimming: 10 bases; junction bases outside the gene matches: 7. The data originate from a study of blood T cell repertoires in COVID-19. Study details: Samples representing acute and convalescent COVID-19 were sourced from the United States, Italy and Spain.

Sequencing input: peripheral blood. V and J are TRBV14 and TRBJ1-2; 7 nucleotides line up with TRBD1. The clonotype was recovered from a human donor with COVID-19, enrolled during active disease. The donor label of this sample is uncertain. The CDR3 DNA reads as TGTGCCAGCAGCCAAACAGTGGACAGGCCCTACACCTTC. The encoded protein is CASSQTVDRPYTF.